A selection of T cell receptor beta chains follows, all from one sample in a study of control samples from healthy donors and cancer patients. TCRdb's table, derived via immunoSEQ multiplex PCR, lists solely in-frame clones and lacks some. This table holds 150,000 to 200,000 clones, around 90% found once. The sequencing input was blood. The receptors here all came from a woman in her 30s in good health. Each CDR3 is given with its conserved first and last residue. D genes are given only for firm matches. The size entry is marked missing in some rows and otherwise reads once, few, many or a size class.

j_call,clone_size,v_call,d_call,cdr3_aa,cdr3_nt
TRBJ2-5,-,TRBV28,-,CASRENGRGRTQYF,TGTGCCAGCAGGGAGAACGGCCGGGGTCGGACCCAGTACTTC
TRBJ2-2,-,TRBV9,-,CASSLGPINTGELFF,TGTGCCAGCAGCCTGGGACCGATCAACACCGGGGAGCTGTTTTTT
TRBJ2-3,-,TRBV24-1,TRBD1,CATSDQDRAWTDTQYF,TGTGCCACCAGTGACCAAGACAGGGCCTGGACAGATACGCAGTATTTT
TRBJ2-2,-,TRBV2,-,CASSLETTTGELFF,TGTGCCAGCAGTCTTGAGACAACCACCGGGGAGCTGTTTTTT
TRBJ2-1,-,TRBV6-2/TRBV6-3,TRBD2,CASSRTSGGYSYNEQFF,TGTGCCAGCAGTCGGACTAGCGGGGGGTACTCCTACAATGAGCAGTTCTTC
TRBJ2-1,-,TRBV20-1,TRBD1,CSASSGTGFYNEQFF,TGCAGTGCCAGTAGTGGGACAGGGTTTTACAATGAGCAGTTCTTC
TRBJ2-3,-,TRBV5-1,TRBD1,CASSLEGQGTDTQYF,TGCGCCAGCAGCTTGGAAGGACAGGGCACAGATACGCAGTATTTT
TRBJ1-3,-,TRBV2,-,CASSPTTAASGNTIYF,TGTGCCAGCAGTCCAACTACAGCCGCTTCTGGAAACACCATATATTTT
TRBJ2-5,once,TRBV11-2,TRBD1,CASRPTGAVQETQYF,TGTGCCAGCAGACCCACAGGGGCCGTCCAAGAGACCCAGTACTTC
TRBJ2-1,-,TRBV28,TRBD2,CASSLFSGLAGFLYNEQFF,TGTGCCAGCAGTTTATTTTCGGGACTAGCGGGATTCCTATACAATGAGCAGTTCTTC
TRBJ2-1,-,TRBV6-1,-,CASSAQFEGPYNEQFF,TGTGCCAGCAGTGCACAATTTGAGGGGCCTTACAATGAGCAGTTCTTC
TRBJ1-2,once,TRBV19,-,CASSPGTSAYGYTF,TGTGCCAGTAGTCCCGGGACTTCCGCCTATGGCTACACCTTC
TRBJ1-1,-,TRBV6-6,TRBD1,CASRPGQGGTAFF,TGTGCCAGCAGACCCGGACAGGGGGGCACAGCTTTCTTT
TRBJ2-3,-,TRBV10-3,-,CAISETTDTQYF,TGTGCCATCAGTGAGACCACAGATACGCAGTATTTT
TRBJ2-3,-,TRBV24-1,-,CATSDLAGTYTDTQYF,TGTGCCACCAGTGATTTGGCGGGCACCTACACAGATACGCAGTATTTT
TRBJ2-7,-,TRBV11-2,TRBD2,CASSLREGKTYEQYF,TGTGCCAGCAGCTTAAGGGAGGGGAAAACCTACGAGCAGTACTTC
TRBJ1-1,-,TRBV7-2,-,CASRVNTEAFF,TGTGCCAGCAGGGTGAACACTGAAGCTTTCTTT
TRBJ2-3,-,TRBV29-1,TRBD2,CSVTSGLSTDTQYF,TGCAGCGTGACTAGCGGGCTTAGCACAGATACGCAGTATTTT
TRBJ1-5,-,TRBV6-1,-,CASSEWGARDQPQHF,TGTGCCAGCAGTGAATGGGGGGCTAGGGATCAGCCCCAGCATTTT
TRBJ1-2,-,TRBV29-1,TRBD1,CSVGTGADDGYTF,TGCAGCGTCGGAACAGGGGCCGATGATGGCTACACCTTC
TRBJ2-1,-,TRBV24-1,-,CATSDPDPLSYNEQFF,TGTGCCACCAGTGACCCGGATCCTCTCTCCTACAATGAGCAGTTCTTC
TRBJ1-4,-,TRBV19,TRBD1,CASSMNRGTNEKLFF,TGTGCCAGTAGTATGAACAGGGGGACTAATGAAAAACTGTTTTTT
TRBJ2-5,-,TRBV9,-,CASSVSGKETQYF,TGTGCCAGCAGCGTAAGTGGCAAAGAGACCCAGTACTTC
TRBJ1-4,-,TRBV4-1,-,CASSQVSLREKLFF,TGCGCCAGCAGCCAAGTATCCCTAAGGGAAAAACTGTTTTTT
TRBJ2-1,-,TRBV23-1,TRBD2,CASTRGGTGNEQFF,TGCGCCAGCACCCGGGGGGGCACGGGCAATGAGCAGTTCTTC
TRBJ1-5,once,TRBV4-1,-,CASSQEHSPIDQPQHF,TGCGCCAGCAGCCAAGAACACAGCCCCATCGATCAGCCCCAGCATTTT
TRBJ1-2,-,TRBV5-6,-,CASSLVFGSGANYGYTF,TGTGCCAGCAGCTTGGTTTTTGGGTCAGGTGCCAACTATGGCTACACCTTC
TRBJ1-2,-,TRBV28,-,CASSRGRGTANYGYTF,TGTGCCAGCAGCCGGGGAAGGGGTACTGCTAACTATGGCTACACCTTC
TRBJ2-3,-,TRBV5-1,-,CASSLERAGVDTQYF,TGCGCCAGCAGCCTAGAGCGGGCCGGCGTAGATACGCAGTATTTT
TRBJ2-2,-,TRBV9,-,CASSVADSVNTGELFF,TGTGCCAGCAGCGTAGCCGACTCCGTAAACACCGGGGAGCTGTTTTTT
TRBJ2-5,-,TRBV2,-,CASEGRSRVGVPQETQYF,TGTGCCAGCGAGGGACGGAGCCGTGTGGGCGTACCCCAAGAGACCCAGTACTTC
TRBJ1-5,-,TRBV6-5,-,CASSLTETGQPQHF,TGTGCCAGCAGTCTGACAGAGACTGGGCAGCCCCAGCATTTT
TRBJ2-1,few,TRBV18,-,CASSPDEVLNEQFF,TGTGCCAGCTCACCGGACGAGGTGCTCAATGAGCAGTTCTTC
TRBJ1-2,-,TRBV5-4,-,CASQVSQGSGYTF,TGTGCCAGTCAAGTGTCCCAGGGTAGTGGCTACACCTTC
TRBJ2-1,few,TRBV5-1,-,CASSPVLGGRNEQFF,TGCGCCAGCAGCCCCGTCCTGGGAGGCCGCAATGAGCAGTTCTTC
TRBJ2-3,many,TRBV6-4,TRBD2,CASSGLAGGTDTQYF,TGTGCCAGCAGTGGACTAGCGGGAGGCACAGATACGCAGTATTTT
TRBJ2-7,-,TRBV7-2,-,CASSLGGRDYEQYF,TGTGCCAGCAGCTTAGGGGGACGAGACTACGAGCAGTACTTC
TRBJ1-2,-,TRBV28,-,CASRSQGGYSYTF,TGTGCCAGCAGAAGTCAGGGAGGGTATAGCTACACCTTC
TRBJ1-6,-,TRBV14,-,CASSRGGTVYNSPLHF,TGTGCCAGCAGCCGCGGCGGCACGGTCTATAATTCACCCCTCCACTTT
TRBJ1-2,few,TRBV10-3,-,CAIRGGLSNYGYTF,TGTGCCATCAGGGGGGGCCTCAGTAACTATGGCTACACCTTC
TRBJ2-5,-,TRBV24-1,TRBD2,CATAPGGQETQYF,TGTGCCACCGCCCCGGGGGGGCAAGAGACCCAGTACTTC
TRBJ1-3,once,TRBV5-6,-,CASSSDAVSGNTIYF,TGTGCCAGCAGCTCGGACGCAGTATCTGGAAACACCATATATTTT
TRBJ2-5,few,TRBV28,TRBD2,CASSAVLAGVRGQETQYF,TGTGCCAGCAGTGCCGTTCTAGCGGGAGTGAGGGGGCAAGAGACCCAGTACTTC
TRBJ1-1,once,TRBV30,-,CAWSVTVTMNTEAFF,TGTGCCTGGAGTGTTACGGTGACCATGAACACTGAAGCTTTCTTT
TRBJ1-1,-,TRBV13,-,CASSLGMWTEAFF,TGTGCCAGCAGCTTAGGGATGTGGACTGAAGCTTTCTTT
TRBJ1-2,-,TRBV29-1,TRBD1,CSVSGQAANYGYTF,TGCAGCGTCTCAGGACAGGCAGCTAACTATGGCTACACCTTC
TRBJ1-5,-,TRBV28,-,CASSLQGYQPQHF,TGTGCCAGCAGTTTGCAGGGGTATCAGCCCCAGCATTTT
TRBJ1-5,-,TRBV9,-,CASSADSGGNQPQHF,TGTGCCAGCAGCGCGGACAGTGGAGGCAATCAGCCCCAGCATTTT
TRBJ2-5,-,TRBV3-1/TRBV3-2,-,CASSQAETQYF,TGTGCCAGCAGCCAGGCAGAGACCCAGTACTTC
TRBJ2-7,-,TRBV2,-,CASRTASLTYEQYF,TGTGCCAGCAGGACAGCATCATTAACCTACGAGCAGTACTTC
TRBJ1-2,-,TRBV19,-,CASSIRQHYTF,TGTGCCAGTAGTATACGACAGCACTACACCTTC
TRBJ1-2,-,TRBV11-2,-,CASKPTRKKPLYGYTF,TGTGCCAGCAAACCTACACGAAAAAAACCATTATATGGCTACACCTTC
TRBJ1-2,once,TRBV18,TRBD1,CASSPETGADYGYTF,TGTGCCAGCTCACCCGAAACAGGGGCGGACTATGGCTACACCTTC
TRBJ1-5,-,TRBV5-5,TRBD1,CASSLGTGGSGNQPQHF,TGTGCCAGCAGCTTGGGGACAGGGGGCTCGGGCAATCAGCCCCAGCATTTT
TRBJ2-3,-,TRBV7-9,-,CASSLGGDRGTDTQYF,TGTGCCAGCAGCTTAGGGGGGGACAGAGGCACAGATACGCAGTATTTT
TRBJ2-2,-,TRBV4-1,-,CASSQDWFGGELFF,TGCGCCAGCAGCCAAGACTGGTTTGGCGGGGAGCTGTTTTTT
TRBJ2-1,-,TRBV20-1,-,CSRLAAYEQFF,TGCAGCAGATTAGCGGCCTATGAGCAGTTCTTC
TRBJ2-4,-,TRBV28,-,CASTDPQGGFRNIQYF,TGTGCCAGCACCGACCCCCAGGGGGGGTTTCGAAACATTCAGTACTTC
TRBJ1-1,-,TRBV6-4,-,CASTNSGEGTEAFF,TGTGCCAGTACAAACTCGGGGGAAGGCACTGAAGCTTTCTTT
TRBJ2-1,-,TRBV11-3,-,CASSLDGPFYNEQFF,TGTGCCAGCAGCTTAGATGGGCCTTTCTACAATGAGCAGTTCTTC